The T cell receptor beta chain described here comes from a study of blood T cell repertoires in COVID-19. Overall study context: COVID-19 samples, acute and convalescent, were from the United States, Italy and Spain. From T cells, B-cell-depleted T cells, or PBMCs came the material, which was cDNA or gDNA.

The germline V and J ends were trimmed by 5 bases and 1 base, with 14 bases remaining between them. This CDR3 contains 14 residues. CDR1 and CDR2 (germline): SQVTM, ANQGSEA. Original processing notes: Amplification from reference gene primers served as the basis for estimated nucleated cell counts. Data came from immunoSEQ multiplex PCR; TCRdb stores just in-frame clones and leaves some out. Clonal size and the V and J genes are those of that table, whereas D and trimming came from the DNA. Here the sample spans around 160,000 clones, 85% to 95% being singletons. This receptor was obtained from a woman aged 55 to 70 with COVID-19, enrolled during active disease. This chain uses TRBV29-1 with TRBJ1-1; D call uncertain. The source material was peripheral blood. CDR3 residues: CSVTRRTGNTEAFF. CDR3 coding DNA: TGCAGCGTTACGAGGCGAACGGGGAACACTGAAGCTTTCTTT. The entire variable domain, with the rest obtained from reference TRBV29-1 and TRBJ1-1, is as follows: SAVISQKPSRDICQRGTSLTIQCQVDSQVTMMFWYRQQPGQSLTLIATANQGSEATYESGFVIDKFPISRPNLTFSTLTVSNMSPEDSSIYLCSVTRRTGNTEAFFGQGTRLTVV.